The 31 T cell receptor beta chains given below trace back to one sample, sequenced in a study of CD8 T cells in ankylosing spondylitis. Study-wide results and limits: Roughly eight highly homologous variants formed a TCR beta motif that appeared characteristic of ankylosing spondylitis blood.

These TCRs' antigens remain unknown. TCRdb analysed the 5' RACE reads with MiXCR anew, one entry per CDR3 protein. The table has around 390,000 distinct CDR3 sequences, about 22% seen once; the top ten hold about 17%. The sequenced sample was blood, either unsorted or a sorted T cell fraction (not recorded which). These receptors all come from a male donor with ankylosing spondylitis.

This clonotype was seen a handful of times. This chain links TRBV6-2 or TRBV6-3 with TRBJ2-1; TRBD1 aligns across 9 bases. The junction had 5 bases not matched to a gene; V was cut back by 1 base and J by 4 bases. Looked up from germline, CDR1 is MNHEY and CDR2 is SVGEGT. The CDR3 runs to 16 residues. The CDR3 nucleotides read TGTGCCAGCAGTTACTTGGGGACAGGGATTTACAATGAGCAGTTCTTC. This encodes CASSYLGTGIYNEQFF.

This clonotype was detected a few times. The chain couples TRBV7-8 to TRBJ2-1, with TRBD2 identical over 9 bases. Germline V CDR1 and CDR2: SGHVS, FQNEAQ. This CDR3 is built from 16 residues. J gave up 2 bases and V 1 base, and 3 bases lay outside the gene matches. CDR3 sequence: CASSLVGTSPYNEQFF. As DNA, the CDR3 is TGTGCCAGCAGCTTAGTAGGGACTAGCCCCTACAATGAGCAGTTCTTC.

V and J are TRBV7-8 and TRBJ1-2; the match to TRBD1 covers 7 bases. The length of the CDR3 is 14 residues. CDR1 and CDR2 from the germline V gene are SGHVS and FQNEAQ. Germline trimming cut 5 bases from V and 4 bases from J; bases unmatched to any gene: 7. The CDR3 DNA follows: TGTGCCAGCAGCATTATGACAGGGTCCTATGGCTACACCTTC. As protein: CASSIMTGSYGYTF.

This clonotype was seen a few times. The chain links TRBV12-3 or TRBV12-4 to TRBJ2-1, with a possible D match to TRBD1 (5 bases). The V end was cut by 3 bases, the J end by 3 bases, with 18 bases between. CDR3 length: 17 amino acids. The CDR3 nucleotides read TGTGCCAGCAGTTTTCAGGGATTGGCTTTGGGCTACAATGAGCAGTTCTTC. This encodes CASSFQGLALGYNEQFF.

This clonotype has more than one count but fewer than ten. The chain links TRBV20-1 to TRBJ2-3; perhaps TRBD1 as D (5 bases). From germline, CDR1 is DFQATT and CDR2 SNEGSKA (reference sequence). V was trimmed by 6 bases and J by 1 base, leaving 8 bases between them. The length of the CDR3 is 12 residues. CDR3 nucleotide sequence: TGCAGTGCCTGGGGCGGCACAGATACGCAGTATTTT. Its translation is CSAWGGTDTQYF.

V gene TRBV4-1 combines with J gene TRBJ2-3; 8 nucleotides align to TRBD1. Germline V lookup: CDR1 MGHRA, CDR2 YSYEKL. The V gene end was trimmed by 2 bases and the J gene end by 3 bases; junction bases not matched to a gene: 13. CDR3 size: 18 residues. The CDR3 region is CASSQSRGNRGKTDTQYF. DNA for the CDR3: TGCGCCAGCAGCCAAAGTAGAGGAAACAGGGGGAAAACAGATACGCAGTATTTT.

This clonotype was detected many times. This rearrangement joins TRBV5-6 to TRBJ1-1, with D unresolved. This CDR3 is 14 amino acids long. Germline V gene data show CDR1 as SGHDT and CDR2 as YYEEEE. The germline V and J ends were trimmed by 2 bases and 1 base, with 9 bases remaining between them. Written as DNA, the CDR3 is TGTGCCAGCAGCTTATTCGCGGGGAACACTGAAGCTTTCTTT. Translating it yields CASSLFAGNTEAFF.

A few counts support this clonotype. The chain carries TRBV5-1 and TRBJ1-2; possibly TRBD1 for D (5 bases). The CDR3 loop spans 14 amino acids. V was shortened by 3 bases and J by 7 bases, with 16 bases between the two germline ends. Per the germline V gene, CDR1 is SGHRS and CDR2 is YFSETQ. This chain's CDR3 is CASSSTGGARGYTF. Here the CDR3 DNA reads TGCGCCAGCAGCTCCACGGGTGGGGCTCGTGGCTACACCTTC.

The J gene is TRBJ2-7, the V gene TRBV7-6, with 10 positions matching TRBD1. The CDR3 length is 15 residues. V trimming: 1 base; J trimming: 5 bases; junction bases outside the gene matches: 5. CDR1 SGHVS and CDR2 FNYEAQ come from the germline V gene. Here the CDR3 reads CASSLGQGAYHEQYF. In DNA, the CDR3 is TGTGCCAGCAGCTTAGGACAGGGGGCCTACCACGAGCAGTACTTC.

The CDR3 protein is CSAPRGGNQPQHF. The DNA for the CDR3 is TGCAGTGCTCCCCGGGGAGGGAATCAGCCCCAGCATTTT. The chain is built from TRBV20-1 and TRBJ1-5; D remains unclear. Germline CDR1 DFQATT, CDR2 SNEGSKA (reference sequence). The V end was cut by 5 bases, the J end by 4 bases, with 12 bases between. This CDR3 has 13 residues.

The rearrangement joins TRBV4-1 to TRBJ2-1; D might be TRBD2 (5 bases). The CDR3 has 14 amino acids. Germline values: CDR1 MGHRA, CDR2 YSYEKL. V lost 0 bases to trimming and J lost 10 bases, with 13 bases between them. Here the CDR3 DNA reads TGCGCCAGCAGCCAAGATTGGGCCCGGAGGGAGCAGTTCTTC. It yields the protein CASSQDWARREQFF.

There are many counts of this clonotype. The genes are TRBV5-5 and TRBJ2-1; no firm D call. Germline V lookup: CDR1 SGHKS, CDR2 YYEKEE (reference sequence). The V gene lost 0 bases and the J gene lost 0 bases, with 7 bases spanning the gap. The CDR3 spans 15 residues. CDR3 sequence: CASSLVRVSYNEQFF. The DNA of the CDR3 is TGTGCCAGCAGCTTGGTCCGCGTCTCCTACAATGAGCAGTTCTTC.

This clonotype was seen at least ten times. The V call is TRBV10-3, the J call TRBJ1-4; unclear D gene. The germline V gene encodes CDR1 ENHRY and CDR2 SYGVKD. The CDR3 is 14 residues long. V was cut by 8 bases and J by 2 bases, with 12 bases left in between. The CDR3 DNA sequence: TGTGCCATCTCCAAGGGAGGCACTAATGAAAAACTGTTTTTT. Its protein is CAISKGGTNEKLFF.

This clonotype has at least ten counts. The J gene is TRBJ2-3, the V gene TRBV12-3 or TRBV12-4; D not certain. With 3 bases removed from V and 1 base from J, the gap between germline ends came to 5 bases. The CDR3 is made up of 13 amino acids. CDR3 nucleotides: TGTGCCAGCAGTTTTTCAGGCACAGATACGCAGTATTTT. It encodes CASSFSGTDTQYF.

V and J are TRBV6-1 and TRBJ1-1; TRBD1 is a possible D gene (5 bases). Germline-derived CDR1 and CDR2 are MNHNS and SASEGT. Between the trimmed V and J ends, which lost 8 bases and 4 bases, there was a span of 14 bases. The length of the CDR3 is 13 residues. The DNA of the CDR3 is TGTGCCAGCCCTAGGGGCCGGAGCACTGAAGCTTTCTTT. Its translation: CASPRGRSTEAFF.

This chain joins TRBV9 and TRBJ2-4; D gene unclear. CDR3 length: 15 residues. Germline loops: CDR1 SGDLS, CDR2 YYNGEE. V gave up 3 bases and J gave up 3 bases, with 13 bases separating them. CDR3 in amino acids: CASSEGFASKNIQYF. CDR3 bases: TGTGCCAGCAGCGAGGGATTCGCAAGCAAAAACATTCAGTACTTC.

The chain couples TRBV5-1 to TRBJ2-3; a weak D match, TRBD2 (7 bases). CDR1 is SGHRS and CDR2 is YFSETQ in the germline V gene. V lost 9 bases and J lost 2, with 16 bases in between. This CDR3 comprises 14 residues. CDR3 in DNA: TGCGCCACCAAACGGGGGGCCCACACAGATACGCAGTATTTT. This encodes CATKRGAHTDTQYF.

V is TRBV2 and J is TRBJ1-5, with D possibly TRBD1 on 5 matching bases. V lost 0 bases and J 3 bases, leaving 15 bases between the germline ends. From germline, CDR1 is SNHLY and CDR2 FYNNEI. The CDR3 is 17 residues long. CDR3 nucleotide sequence: TGTGCCAGCAGTGAAGCGCAGGGAGGGGTGATCAATCAGCCCCAGCATTTT. It translates to CASSEAQGGVINQPQHF.

This clonotype was seen only a few times. The rearrangement joins TRBV5-1 to TRBJ2-1; 9 positions agree with TRBD2. Germline V gives CDR1 SGHRS, CDR2 YFSETQ. This CDR3 comprises 18 residues. V gave up 0 bases and J gave up 0 bases; unmatched junction bases: 7. CDR3 DNA: TGCGCCAGCAGCTTGGTGCCCCTAGCGGGAACCTCCTACAATGAGCAGTTCTTC. Its translation is CASSLVPLAGTSYNEQFF.

The V call is TRBV9, the J call TRBJ2-1; 7 bases line up with TRBD2. Unmatched junction bases numbered 6, after V lost 2 bases and J lost 4 bases. The CDR3 is 15 residues long. The germline CDR1 and CDR2 sequences are SGDLS and YYNGEE. The CDR3: CASSVGEGRYNEQFF. CDR3 bases: TGTGCCAGCAGCGTTGGGGAGGGCCGATACAATGAGCAGTTCTTC.

This clonotype has more than one count but fewer than ten. The rearrangement joins TRBV19 to TRBJ1-1; weak D call: TRBD1 (5 bases). V was trimmed by 4 bases and J by 4 bases, leaving 13 bases between them. CDR3 size: 14 residues. Germline V lookup: CDR1 LNHDA, CDR2 SQIVND (reference sequence). The CDR3 region is CASSTIWGGTEAFF. CDR3 in DNA: TGTGCCAGTAGTACTATCTGGGGGGGCACTGAAGCTTTCTTT.

This chain connects TRBV27 to TRBJ2-7; 8 nucleotides align to TRBD2. The ends lost 8 bases at V and 4 bases at J; junction bases unmatched: 10. CDR1 is MNHEY and CDR2 is SMNVEV in the germline V gene (reference sequence). The CDR3 runs to 14 residues. The CDR3 nucleotides read TGTGCCAGCGCGGAGGGTAGCGGGGAATACGAGCAGTACTTC. This sequence encodes CASAEGSGEYEQYF.

The chain employs TRBV20-1 and TRBJ1-4; possibly TRBD1 for D (5 bases). The V end was cut by 1 base, the J end by 0 bases, with 9 bases between. CDR3 length: 15 amino acids. Germline loops: CDR1 DFQATT, CDR2 SNEGSKA (reference sequence). The CDR3 DNA sequence: TGCAGTGCTAGAGGTGACAGATCAACTAATGAAAAACTGTTTTTT. Translated, it gives CSARGDRSTNEKLFF.

This clonotype was recorded many times. The genes are TRBV7-8 and TRBJ2-5, with 7 bases that match TRBD1. V lost 3 bases to trimming and J lost 2 bases; unmatched junction nucleotides: 9. Germline loops: CDR1 SGHVS, CDR2 FQNEAQ. This CDR3 comprises 16 residues. CDR3 amino acids: CASSFHRGYNQETQYF. The CDR3, as DNA: TGTGCCAGCAGCTTCCACAGGGGCTACAATCAAGAGACCCAGTACTTC.

The chain couples TRBV27 to TRBJ1-5; D gene uncertain. V was shortened by 3 bases and J by 3 bases, with 6 bases between the two germline ends. Per the germline V gene, CDR1 is MNHEY and CDR2 is SMNVEV (reference sequence). The CDR3 consists of 13 residues. CDR3 amino acids: CASSFQFNQPQHF. The CDR3 DNA follows: TGTGCCAGCAGTTTCCAGTTCAATCAGCCCCAGCATTTT.

There are a few counts of this clonotype. This chain links TRBV7-2 with TRBJ2-3; 7 bases align to TRBD2. After removal of 10 bases from V and 4 bases from J, the junction contained 11 bases not matched to a gene. CDR1 and CDR2 (germline): SGHTA, FQGNSA. This CDR3 is 14 amino acids long. The CDR3 nucleotides are TGTGCCACCGAGCGGGGCGGGGGACCAGATACGCAGTATTTT. It codes for CATERGGGPDTQYF.

The J gene is TRBJ2-3, the V gene TRBV25-1, with TRBD2 as a possible D gene (5 bases). The germline V and J ends were trimmed by 2 bases and 3 bases, with 30 bases remaining between them. This CDR3 comprises 21 residues. Germline values: CDR1 MGHDK, CDR2 SYGVNS. The CDR3 sequence: CASSEPDRPGILGLGTDTQYF. DNA of the CDR3: TGTGCCAGCAGTGAACCCGATCGACCCGGGATCCTAGGCCTGGGGACAGATACGCAGTATTTT.

The genes are TRBV9 and TRBJ2-3; 7 nucleotides line up with TRBD1. Trimming removed 3 bases from V and 3 bases from J; junction bases left unmatched: 4. From germline, CDR1 is SGDLS and CDR2 YYNGEE. The CDR3 has 14 amino acids. Here the CDR3 DNA reads TGTGCCAGCAGCGCCACAGGGGTGACAGATACGCAGTATTTT. The encoded protein is CASSATGVTDTQYF.

This clonotype occurred a few times. The chain couples TRBV20-1 to TRBJ2-7; 7 bases align to TRBD2. The CDR3 spans 15 residues. Germline V gene lookup returns CDR1 DFQATT and CDR2 SNEGSKA (reference sequence). V lost 0 bases to trimming and J lost 4 bases; unmatched junction nucleotides: 9. Here the CDR3 reads CSARDRGLAVYEQYF. CDR3 sequence (DNA): TGCAGTGCTAGAGATCGCGGGCTAGCGGTTTACGAGCAGTACTTC.

There are a few counts of this clonotype. The V gene is TRBV5-1, the J gene TRBJ1-1; D remains unclear. This CDR3 is 15 amino acids long. Trimming took 3 bases from V and 0 from J, leaving 12 bases between them. Looked up from germline, CDR1 is SGHRS and CDR2 is YFSETQ. In nucleotides, the CDR3 is TGCGCCAGCAGCTGGTCGACCGAACTGAACACTGAAGCTTTCTTT. It translates to CASSWSTELNTEAFF.

This clonotype has a handful of counts. The rearrangement joins TRBV5-1 to TRBJ1-1; no firm D call. Germline assignment: CDR1 SGHRS and CDR2 YFSETQ. V lost 1 base and J lost 6, with 13 bases in between. The CDR3 spans 14 residues. The CDR3 loop is CASSLIPESAEAFF. The CDR3 DNA reads TGCGCCAGCAGCTTGATCCCCGAATCGGCTGAAGCTTTCTTT.